Presented here are 25 T cell receptor beta chains from one specimen sequenced in a study of shared clonotypes between healthy human individuals. Profiled with immunoSEQ multiplex PCR; TCRdb holds only in-frame clones, not every one. The data hold millions of clones, with approximately 94% observed a single time. Sequenced: naive CD4+ T cells sorted from blood. Subset indicated: CD45RA+ positively selected. These receptors were obtained from a man between 18 and 35 years old in good health.

V and J are TRBV5-1 and TRBJ2-1; TRBD1 agrees at 8 bases. The CDR3 totals 15 residues. V shed 0 bases, J shed 9 bases, and the junction held 8 bases outside the gene matches. CDR1 and CDR2 (germline): SGHRS, YFSETQ. The CDR3 here is CASSLDGQGKGEQFF. The CDR3 coding sequence is TGCGCCAGCAGCTTGGACGGACAGGGTAAGGGTGAGCAGTTCTTC.

For this clone: Other DNA variants within this sample encode the same CDR3. V usage is TRBV6-5 and J usage is TRBJ1-1; no definite D call. The V end was cut by 5 bases, the J end by 0 bases, with 10 bases between. Germline V gene data show CDR1 as MNHEY and CDR2 as SVGAGI. The CDR3 loop spans 14 amino acids. The CDR3 spells CASSPPGMNTEAFF. CDR3 in DNA: TGTGCCAGCAGTCCTCCCGGGATGAACACTGAAGCTTTCTTT.

CDR3 bases: TGCGCCAGCAGTGTAAGTGAATATCAGCCCCAGCATTTT. It translates to CASSVSEYQPQHF. The gene calls are TRBV10-2 and TRBJ1-5; D gene uncertain. The CDR3 runs 13 residues. The germline V gene has CDR1 WSHSY and CDR2 SAAADI. Trimming shortened V by 4 bases and J by 5 bases, and 9 bases separated the two germline ends.

The chain couples TRBV6-6 to TRBJ1-5; perhaps TRBD1 as D (6 bases). Germline-derived CDR1 and CDR2 are MNHNY and SVGAGI (reference sequence). Trimming took 5 bases from V and 3 from J, leaving 14 bases between them. The CDR3 has 15 amino acids. This CDR3 is CASSTGQTNNQPQHF. The CDR3 DNA is TGTGCCAGCAGTACAGGACAGACAAACAATCAGCCCCAGCATTTT.

This clone is a singleton in its sample. The V and J genes are TRBV5-1 and TRBJ1-2, with 7 nucleotides matching TRBD1. The CDR3 contains 13 residues. CDR1 is SGHRS, CDR2 YFSETQ, per germline. V dropped 1 base and J dropped 8; count of bases not matched to a gene: 5. The DNA for the CDR3 is TGCGCCAGCAGCTTGACAGGGGAATGGGGCTACACCTTC. This codes for CASSLTGEWGYTF.

V and J are TRBV18 and TRBJ1-1; no reliable D call. Germline values: CDR1 KGHSH, CDR2 LQKENI. Trimming stripped 0 bases from V and 0 bases from J, with 11 bases between. The CDR3 extends over 16 amino acids. In DNA, the CDR3 is TGTGCCAGCTCACCACCTGGGCAGCCTATGAACACTGAAGCTTTCTTT. Its protein is CASSPPGQPMNTEAFF.

The chain joins TRBV9 to TRBJ1-6, with 8 bases lining up with TRBD1. The germline CDR1 and CDR2 sequences are SGDLS and YYNGEE. V lost 1 base, J lost 7 bases, and 4 bases stayed unmatched. There are 15 residues in the CDR3. This CDR3 reads CASSVSQGANSPLHF. DNA for the CDR3: TGTGCCAGCAGCGTATCGCAGGGGGCGAATTCACCCCTCCACTTT.

The CDR3 loop reads CASFFRRRMNTEAFF. The CDR3 nucleotides are TGCGCCAGCTTTTTTCGACGGCGAATGAACACTGAAGCTTTCTTT. The chain combines TRBV10-1 with TRBJ1-1; D uncertain. This CDR3 region has 15 residues. The germline V and J ends were trimmed by 8 bases and 0 bases, with 16 bases remaining between them. Germline V gene data show CDR1 as WNHNN and CDR2 as SYGVQD (reference sequence).

The chain combines TRBV5-3 with TRBJ2-7, with TRBD1 matching over 7 bases. TRBV5-3 is annotated as an ORF whose role is uncertain. Trimming cost V 0 bases and J 2 bases; bases outside gene matches: 8. This CDR3 comprises 16 residues. CDR3 residues: CARSLAHGTVPYEQYF. DNA for the CDR3: TGTGCCAGAAGCTTGGCTCACGGGACAGTCCCCTACGAGCAGTACTTC.

As for this clone: Other DNA sequences in this sample translate to the same CDR3. This rearrangement joins TRBV6-5 to TRBJ1-5, with D possibly matching TRBD1 (5 bases). This CDR3 has 14 residues. Germline V gene lookup returns CDR1 MNHEY and CDR2 SVGAGI. The germline V and J ends were trimmed by 5 bases and 4 bases, with 12 bases remaining between them. CDR3 sequence: CASSRDGSNQPQHF. Here the CDR3 DNA reads TGTGCCAGCAGTAGGGACGGATCAAATCAGCCCCAGCATTTT.

The sample holds one count of this clone. This chain connects TRBV6-1 to TRBJ2-7; 7 bases fit TRBD2. The CDR3 runs 16 residues. Germline CDR1 and CDR2: MNHNS and SASEGT. Trimming cost V 2 bases and J 2 bases; bases outside gene matches: 9. CDR3: CASSETSAISTYEQYF. The CDR3 nucleotides read TGTGCCAGCAGTGAAACTAGCGCAATTTCTACCTACGAGCAGTACTTC.

In nucleotides, the CDR3 is TGTGCCAGCAGAGGGCAGGGGGCCCCAGATACGCAGTATTTT. This encodes CASRGQGAPDTQYF. The V gene is TRBV2, the J gene TRBJ2-3; 8 nucleotides agree with TRBD1. The CDR3 extends over 14 amino acids. CDR1 is SNHLY, CDR2 FYNNEI, per germline. V lost 6 bases and J lost 4; bases outside the gene matches: 6.

The chain joins TRBV10-3 to TRBJ2-7; 8 positions agree with TRBD2. Trimming cost V 2 bases and J 2 bases; bases outside gene matches: 5. The germline V gene has CDR1 ENHRY and CDR2 SYGVKD. This CDR3 comprises 15 residues. The CDR3 nucleotides are TGTGCCATCAGTGAGAGGGAGCGGGGGACCTACGAGCAGTACTTC. Protein sequence: CAISERERGTYEQYF.

The rearrangement links TRBV7-9 to TRBJ1-1; D is uncertain. The CDR3 has 15 amino acids. The V gene's germline CDR1 is SEHNR and CDR2 FQNEAQ (reference sequence). V gave up 0 bases and J gave up 0 bases, with 8 bases separating them. CDR3 region: CASSLAKAVNTEAFF. CDR3 bases: TGTGCCAGCAGCTTAGCGAAGGCAGTGAACACTGAAGCTTTCTTT.

The chain couples TRBV7-2 to TRBJ2-3; no definite D call. Germline-derived CDR1 and CDR2 are SGHTA and FQGNSA. With 5 bases removed from V and 1 base from J, the gap between germline ends came to 10 bases. The CDR3 runs 14 residues. Here the CDR3 reads CASSPDPGTDTQYF. The CDR3 region has the DNA TGTGCCAGCAGCCCTGACCCAGGCACAGATACGCAGTATTTT.

The V gene is TRBV11-3, the J gene TRBJ1-1; 10 bases agree with TRBD1. Trimming cost V 7 bases and J 1 base; bases outside gene matches: 6. The CDR3 is 15 amino acids. CDR1 and CDR2 from the germline V gene are SGHNT and YENEEA. CDR3 bases: TGTGCCAGCACGGGGACAGGGGAAGGGAACACTGAAGCTTTCTTT. As protein: CASTGTGEGNTEAFF.

The rearrangement uses TRBV2 and TRBJ2-5; D tentatively fits TRBD1 or TRBD2 (5 bases each). This CDR3 is 12 amino acids long. The germline V gene encodes CDR1 SNHLY and CDR2 FYNNEI. The ends were cut back, 2 bases at V and 8 bases at J, with 9 bases in the middle. The CDR3 here is CASSEMGETQYF. In nucleotides, the CDR3 is TGTGCCAGCAGTGAAATGGGGGAAACCCAGTACTTC.

The rearrangement uses TRBV5-1 and TRBJ2-3; 8 nucleotides agree with TRBD2. There are 15 residues in the CDR3. The trim removed 2 bases at V and 0 bases at J, leaving 2 bases unmatched. Germline V gene lookup returns CDR1 SGHRS and CDR2 YFSETQ. The CDR3 DNA reads as TGCGCCAGCAGCTTACGGGAGGGGAGCACAGATACGCAGTATTTT. It yields the protein CASSLREGSTDTQYF.

The chain employs TRBV13 and TRBJ2-7; 12 bases align to TRBD1. Germline lookup yields CDR1 PRHDT and CDR2 FYEKMQ (reference sequence). This CDR3 spans 21 amino acids. Trimming cost V 0 bases and J 3 bases; bases outside gene matches: 18. The CDR3 here is CASSLGLRPGQGANHRYEQYF. The CDR3, as DNA: TGTGCCAGCAGCTTAGGCCTCCGGCCGGGACAGGGGGCGAACCATCGCTACGAGCAGTACTTC.

The rearrangement uses TRBV4-1 and TRBJ1-2; D not certain. The V end was cut by 0 bases, the J end by 5 bases, with 13 bases between. CDR1 is MGHRA, CDR2 YSYEKL, per germline. The CDR3 is 15 residues long. Here the CDR3 DNA reads TGCGCCAGCAGCCAAGATCAGGATGTGAGTTATGGCTACACCTTC. Amino acids: CASSQDQDVSYGYTF.

This sequence joins TRBV28 and TRBJ1-4; D ambiguous. V lost 4 bases and J lost 8, with 5 bases in between. The CDR3 is 11 amino acids. Germline V lookup: CDR1 MDHEN, CDR2 SYDVKM. This chain's CDR3 is CASSSREKLFF. CDR3 nucleotides: TGTGCCAGCAGTTCGCGGGAAAAACTGTTTTTT.

This chain uses TRBV28 with TRBJ1-2, with 7 bases aligning to TRBD1. The CDR3 spans 15 residues. Trimming removed 4 bases from V and 3 bases from J; junction bases left unmatched: 8. Germline-derived CDR1 and CDR2 are MDHEN and SYDVKM. The CDR3 DNA sequence: TGTGCCAGCAGTTACTCAGGGGGGACAGACTATGGCTACACCTTC. Its translation is CASSYSGGTDYGYTF.

This chain uses TRBV2 with TRBJ2-1; 11 nucleotides match TRBD2. Germline-derived CDR1 and CDR2 are SNHLY and FYNNEI. After removal of 2 bases from V and 8 bases from J, the junction contained 5 bases not matched to a gene. This CDR3 spans 15 amino acids. CDR3 bases: TGTGCCAGCAGTGAAAGTAGCGGGAGGGCCCATGAGCAGTTCTTC. The encoded protein is CASSESSGRAHEQFF.

The V gene is TRBV19, the J gene TRBJ1-2; 9 bases fit TRBD1. Germline loops: CDR1 LNHDA, CDR2 SQIVND (reference sequence). V shed 6 bases, J shed 0 bases, and the junction held 8 bases outside the gene matches. This CDR3 comprises 16 residues. For the CDR3, the DNA is TGTGCCAGTAGGTTACAGGGGGCCAATGCTAACTATGGCTACACCTTC. Translating it yields CASRLQGANANYGYTF. The full variable domain, with the rest looked up from reference TRBV19 and TRBJ1-2, is DGGITQSPKYLFRKEGQNVTLSCEQNLNHDAMYWYRQDPGQGLRLIYYSQIVNDFQKGDIAEGYSVSREKKESFPLTVTSAQKNPTAFYLCASRLQGANANYGYTFGSGTRLTVV.

CDR3 nucleotide sequence: TGTGCCAGCTCACCCTCAGCAGGGACCGGGGAGCTGTTTTTT. Translation gives CASSPSAGTGELFF. The chain carries TRBV18 and TRBJ2-2; a possible D gene is TRBD1 (5 bases). The CDR3 consists of 14 residues. Germline V lookup: CDR1 KGHSH, CDR2 LQKENI. With 3 bases removed from V and 5 bases from J, the gap between germline ends came to 10 bases.